This TCR beta chain was recorded in a study of cytomegalovirus exposure and HLA in healthy donors. This clone was detected only a few times. Its target is not known. At the time of sampling, donors were nominally healthy, though unrecorded immune exposures were likely. The PCR ran on 60 Vbeta and 13 Jbeta primers. Using immunoSEQ multiplex PCR, the repertoire was profiled, and TCRdb retains in-frame clones only, with some absent. Altogether approximately 160,000 clones are present, around 68% being singletons, with the ten largest covering approximately 1.5%. Study-wide points: About 87% or about 30% of the time was how often most TCR beta V segments were productive, according to an earlier analysis. TCR beta chains numbering more than 150 were designated cytomegalovirus-associated. Associated with HLA alleles at 0.05 false discovery rate in a later analysis were over 15,000 TCR beta sequences.

The sequencing input was PBMCs. This clonotype was obtained from a man between 50 and 59 years old in good health and CMV-seronegative.

The CDR3 nucleotides read TGTGCCAGTAGGGGACGGGGGAGCACAGATACGCAGTATTTT. Its translation: CASRGRGSTDTQYF. The V gene is TRBV19, the J gene TRBJ2-3; tentatively, D is TRBD2 (6 bases). The length of the CDR3 is 14 residues. The V gene lost 6 bases and the J gene lost 0 bases, with 10 bases spanning the gap. The germline V gene encodes CDR1 LNHDA and CDR2 SQIVND (reference sequence).